This T cell receptor beta chain emerged from a study of cytomegalovirus exposure and HLA in healthy donors. Trimming cost V 7 bases and J 8 bases, with 20 bases left between them. Germline loops: CDR1 MDHEN, CDR2 SYDVKM. This CDR3 spans 14 amino acids. Comment on this clone: Its antigen remains unknown.

Study observations and caveats: Later analysis reportedly placed an Asian-associated ancestry cluster below the roughly 640-donor mean in N-insertions. Later analysis showed TCR association rates varying by HLA locus, highest for DRB1 and lowest for HLA-C.

Researchers ran the PCR with 60 Vbeta and 13 Jbeta primers. Some clones are missing from TCRdb's copy, which holds only in-frame ones; the method was immunoSEQ multiplex PCR. In the table there are about 190,000 clones, roughly four fifths of which are singletons. This sequence was found in a woman in her 30s in good health and CMV-seropositive. This rearrangement joins TRBV28 to TRBJ1-2, with a possible D match to TRBD1 (5 bases). The sequenced sample was PBMCs. The CDR3 region has the DNA TGTGCCAGCAAGGGCCCAGGGTGGGTTACGGGCTACACCTTC. Its translation is CASKGPGWVTGYTF.